The 25 T cell receptor beta chains reported below all come from one sample, sequenced in a study of cytomegalovirus exposure and HLA in healthy donors. The PCR employed 60 Vbeta primers together with 13 Jbeta primers. The protocol was immunoSEQ multiplex PCR, while the TCRdb copy is restricted to in-frame clones and leaves out a portion. The repertoire holds around 130,000 clones, 80% seen once, with about 4% in the top ten. The sample was PBMCs. The receptors shown here come from a woman between 35 and 50 years old in good health and CMV-seronegative.

The chain uses TRBV4-1 and TRBJ2-5; D remains ambiguous. The germline V and J ends were trimmed by 0 bases and 5 bases, with 10 bases remaining between them. CDR1 and CDR2 from the germline V gene are MGHRA and YSYEKL. The CDR3 extends over 14 amino acids. The DNA of the CDR3 is TGCGCCAGCAGCCAAGACCCTCAAGCTGAGACCCAGTACTTC. Its translation: CASSQDPQAETQYF.

The rearrangement joins TRBV4-1 to TRBJ1-1; TRBD1 matches at 7 bases. CDR3 length equals 17 residues. V was clipped by 3 bases and J by 1 base; unmatched bases: 11. CDR1 MGHRA and CDR2 YSYEKL come from the germline V gene. The CDR3 spells CASSHENRGGPNTEAFF. CDR3 nucleotides: TGCGCCAGCAGCCATGAAAACAGGGGCGGGCCGAACACTGAAGCTTTCTTT.

V and J are TRBV6-5 and TRBJ1-1, with no clear D. V lost 1 base, J lost 0 bases, and 3 bases lay in between. The CDR3 loop spans 13 amino acids. Germline assignment: CDR1 MNHEY and CDR2 SVGAGI. CDR3 bases: TGTGCCAGCAGTTACTTAGTGAACACTGAAGCTTTCTTT. Amino acid sequence: CASSYLVNTEAFF.

V is TRBV19 and J is TRBJ1-2, with TRBD1 as a possible D gene (6 bases). Germline-derived CDR1 and CDR2 are LNHDA and SQIVND (reference sequence). The CDR3 length is 13 residues. V lost 3 bases to trimming and J lost 2 bases, with 7 bases between them. CDR3 DNA: TGTGCCAGTAGTATGGGGGCGAACTATGGCTACACCTTC. Translating it yields CASSMGANYGYTF.

The chain joins TRBV4-3 to TRBJ1-2; 7 bases map to TRBD1. The V segment lost 1 base and the J segment 2 bases; nucleotides outside the gene matches: 4. Germline assignment: CDR1 LGHNA and CDR2 YSLEER. The CDR3 is 15 amino acids. CDR3 protein: CASSQADRKNYGYTF. CDR3 nucleotide sequence: TGCGCCAGCAGCCAAGCGGACAGGAAGAACTATGGCTACACCTTC.

The rearrangement joins TRBV5-1 to TRBJ2-3; 10 bases fit TRBD2. J gave up 5 bases and V 0 bases, and 0 bases lay outside the gene matches. The CDR3 has 14 amino acids. Germline lookup yields CDR1 SGHRS and CDR2 YFSETQ. This CDR3 reads CASSLGLAGDTQYF. CDR3 in DNA: TGCGCCAGCAGCTTGGGACTAGCGGGAGATACGCAGTATTTT.

This clone has only a few counts. The chain links TRBV4-1 to TRBJ1-5; D possibly corresponds to TRBD1 (5 bases). Germline V gene sequence: CDR1 MGHRA, CDR2 YSYEKL. CDR3 length: 13 amino acids. V dropped 4 bases and J dropped 6 bases, with 10 bases sitting between them. CDR3 DNA sequence: TGCGCCAGCAGCCCCGGGGGTAGTCAGCCCCAGCATTTT. It is translated as CASSPGGSQPQHF.

The V call is TRBV6-4, the J call TRBJ2-1; 12 positions match TRBD2. The germline CDR1 and CDR2 sequences are MRHNA and SNTAGT. The trim removed 4 bases at V and 6 bases at J, leaving 1 base unmatched. This CDR3 has 14 residues. This CDR3 reads CASSASGGANEQFF. CDR3 nucleotide sequence: TGTGCCAGCAGTGCTAGCGGGGGGGCCAATGAGCAGTTCTTC.

The chain joins TRBV7-8 to TRBJ1-2; possible D gene TRBD1, 5 bases. CDR1 is SGHVS and CDR2 is FQNEAQ in the germline V gene. The CDR3 is 15 residues long. Trimming left V 1 base short and J 3 bases short, with 12 bases between. The CDR3 is CASSLGRRGDYGYTF. CDR3 bases: TGTGCCAGCAGCTTAGGGAGGCGGGGGGACTATGGCTACACCTTC.

The rearrangement uses TRBV7-8 and TRBJ1-6; D is possibly TRBD1 (5 bases). V shed 3 bases and J shed 8 bases, with 17 bases lying between them. The CDR3 is made up of 16 amino acids. The germline V gene encodes CDR1 SGHVS and CDR2 FQNEAQ. This CDR3 is CASSLYGGGGDSPLHF. The CDR3 nucleotides are TGTGCCAGCAGCTTGTACGGTGGCGGGGGGGATTCACCCCTCCACTTT. Looking up the rest from reference TRBV7-8 and TRBJ1-6 gives the full variable domain: GAGVSQSPRYKVAKRGQDVALRCDPISGHVSLFWYQQALGQGPEFLTYFQNEAQLDKSGLPSDRFFAERPEGSVSTLKIQRTQQEDSAVYLCASSLYGGGGDSPLHFGNGTRLTVT.

This rearrangement joins TRBV5-4 to TRBJ1-3, with D maybe TRBD1 (5 bases). Germline assignment: CDR1 SGHNT and CDR2 YYREEE (reference sequence). The CDR3 totals 15 residues. The V and J ends lost 4 bases and 4 bases respectively, with 15 bases between them. The chain's CDR3 is CASSPSRGKGNTIYF. The CDR3 DNA sequence: TGTGCCAGCAGCCCCTCTCGGGGGAAAGGAAACACCATATATTTT. Full variable domain (missing parts from reference TRBV5-4 and TRBJ1-3): ETGVTQSPTHLIKTRGQQVTLRCSSQSGHNTVSWYQQALGQGPQFIFQYYREEENGRGNFPPRFSGLQFPNYSSELNVNALELDDSALYLCASSPSRGKGNTIYFGEGSWLTVV.

This chain connects TRBV29-1 to TRBJ2-7, with 10 bases matching TRBD1. The CDR3 consists of 14 residues. Losses at the gene ends were 0 bases for V and 7 bases for J; bases not matched to a gene: 6. Germline V lookup: CDR1 SQVTM, CDR2 ANQGSEA. The CDR3 nucleotides read TGCAGCGTTGAAGAAGGGACAGGGGTGGGTGAGCAGTACTTC. Protein product: CSVEEGTGVGEQYF.

The V and J genes are TRBV19 and TRBJ2-7, with no clear D. Trimming left V 5 bases short and J 0 bases short, with 8 bases between. Germline CDR1 reads LNHDA; CDR2 reads SQIVND (reference sequence). The CDR3 extends over 13 amino acids. The CDR3 sequence: CASSPASSYEQYF. The CDR3 DNA reads TGTGCCAGTAGTCCAGCGAGCTCCTACGAGCAGTACTTC.

The chain recombines TRBV27 with TRBJ1-1; perhaps TRBD1 as D (6 bases). The germline gives CDR1 MNHEY, CDR2 SMNVEV (reference sequence). Trimming cost V 5 bases and J 6 bases, with 13 bases left between them. This CDR3 comprises 13 residues. The CDR3 here is CASSRGTVAEAFF. The CDR3 DNA sequence: TGTGCCAGCAGTAGGGGGACGGTCGCTGAAGCTTTCTTT.

The chain recombines TRBV4-3 with TRBJ2-3; tentative D call: TRBD1 (6 bases). The germline gives CDR1 LGHNA, CDR2 YSLEER. The CDR3 is 17 residues long. V lost 2 bases and J 2 bases, leaving 17 bases between the germline ends. In DNA, the CDR3 is TGCGCCAGCAGCCAACTCCCGGACAGTCTGCCCACAGATACGCAGTATTTT. Its translation: CASSQLPDSLPTDTQYF.

The chain combines TRBV14 with TRBJ2-7, with 7 bases fitting TRBD2. The CDR3 covers 15 residues. Per the germline V gene, CDR1 is SGHDN and CDR2 is FVKESK. Unmatched junction bases numbered 3, after V lost 1 base and J lost 0 bases. The CDR3 is CASSQGAGRSYEQYF. CDR3 DNA sequence: TGTGCCAGCAGCCAAGGAGCGGGGCGCTCCTACGAGCAGTACTTC.

This sequence joins TRBV5-1 and TRBJ1-5; D unresolved. Germline CDR1 reads SGHRS; CDR2 reads YFSETQ. V lost 1 base and J lost 7, with 9 bases in between. This CDR3 has 13 amino acids. CDR3 sequence (DNA): TGCGCCAGCAGCTTGTCTCCTGAGCAGCCCCAGCATTTT. Translation gives CASSLSPEQPQHF.

CDR3 nucleotide sequence: TGTGCCAGCAGCCCTCAGGGGGCGAACACCGGGGAGCTGTTTTTT. It codes for CASSPQGANTGELFF. The J gene is TRBJ2-2, the V gene TRBV5-5; 7 nucleotides agree with TRBD1. This CDR3 spans 15 amino acids. V dropped 4 bases and J dropped 0; count of bases not matched to a gene: 3. Germline-derived CDR1 and CDR2 are SGHKS and YYEKEE (reference sequence). Together with reference TRBV5-5 and TRBJ2-2, the CDR3 gives the full variable domain: DAGVTQSPTHLIKTRGQQVTLRCSPISGHKSVSWYQQVLGQGPQFIFQYYEKEERGRGNFPDRFSARQFPNYSSELNVNALLLGDSALYLCASSPQGANTGELFFGEGSRLTVL.

The V and J genes are TRBV4-3 and TRBJ2-3; 11 bases line up with TRBD2. J gave up 8 bases and V 4 bases, and 8 bases lay outside the gene matches. Per the germline V gene, CDR1 is LGHNA and CDR2 is YSLEER. The CDR3 totals 15 residues. In nucleotides, the CDR3 is TGCGCCAGCAGCCCGGGACTAGCGGACCAAATTACGCAGTATTTT. Translated: CASSPGLADQITQYF.

The rearrangement uses TRBV7-9 and TRBJ1-2; D not resolved. The ends were cut back, 5 bases at V and 5 bases at J, with 6 bases in the middle. The CDR3 loop spans 11 amino acids. Germline V gene data show CDR1 as SEHNR and CDR2 as FQNEAQ (reference sequence). The CDR3 DNA follows: TGTGCCAGCAGCGACACTTATGGCTACACCTTC. It is translated as CASSDTYGYTF.

V usage is TRBV7-9 and J usage is TRBJ2-7; TRBD2 agrees at 7 bases. CDR1 is SEHNR, CDR2 FQNEAQ, per germline (reference sequence). V shed 5 bases, J shed 0 bases, and the junction held 16 bases outside the gene matches. CDR3 size: 18 residues. The CDR3 region is CASSPRRGGSWGSYEQYF. For the CDR3, the DNA is TGTGCCAGCAGCCCCCGGCGGGGCGGGAGTTGGGGCTCCTACGAGCAGTACTTC.

This clone has only one observation. The V and J genes are TRBV6-5 and TRBJ2-7, with 11 bases matching TRBD2. The V gene end was trimmed by 0 bases and the J gene end by 7 bases; junction bases not matched to a gene: 5. Germline loops: CDR1 MNHEY, CDR2 SVGAGI. The CDR3 length is 15 residues. CDR3 sequence reads: CASSYSSSGRREQYF. CDR3 bases: TGTGCCAGCAGTTACTCGTCTAGCGGGAGGAGAGAGCAGTACTTC.

The DNA for the CDR3 is TGTGCCAGCAGCCCGGGACAGGGAGCCTACGAGCAGTACTTC. This encodes CASSPGQGAYEQYF. The J gene is TRBJ2-7, the V gene TRBV9; 9 nucleotides match TRBD1. This CDR3 has 14 residues. J lost 2 bases, V lost 4 bases, and 4 bases had no gene match. Germline V CDR1 and CDR2: SGDLS, YYNGEE.

The rearrangement joins TRBV2 to TRBJ1-4; possible D gene TRBD1, 6 bases. This CDR3 has 16 amino acids. The germline gives CDR1 SNHLY, CDR2 FYNNEI. Trimming cost V 3 bases and J 10 bases, with 21 bases left between them. This CDR3 reads CASSDSSGGALAKLFF. In DNA form, the CDR3 reads TGTGCCAGCAGTGATTCCTCGGGGGGCGCTTTGGCAAAACTGTTTTTT.

With regard to this clone: The junction does not match germline at one end; this may be a read error. V is TRBV6-5 and J is TRBJ2-3; TRBD2 might be the D (7 bases). The CDR3 length is 14 residues. CDR1 and CDR2 from the germline V gene are MNHEY and SVGAGI. In DNA, the CDR3 is TGTGCCAGCAGCACCGGGGGGCGCACAGATATGCAGTATTTT. As protein: CASSTGGRTDMQYF.